This TCR beta chain derives from a study of blood T cell repertoires in COVID-19. Study details: The study drew acute and convalescent COVID-19 samples from the United States, Italy and Spain. T cells, B-cell-depleted T cells, or PBMCs supplied cDNA or gDNA.

Original processing methods: Reference gene primer amplification gave nucleated cell count estimates. Assay: immunoSEQ multiplex PCR; the TCRdb copy retains only in-frame clones and omits some. V, J and clone size reflect that table, while D and trimming were determined from the DNA. The top ten hold about 2.1% of the sample, which has about 71,000 clones, around 86% seen once. The germline V and J ends were trimmed by 3 bases and 7 bases, with 7 bases remaining between them. The CDR3 is 12 residues long. CDR1 and CDR2 from the germline V gene are SEHNR and FQNEAQ (reference sequence). What was sequenced was peripheral blood. This TCR was recovered from a man aged 30-40 years with acute or convalescent COVID-19. The V and J genes are TRBV7-9 and TRBJ1-5; D is unresolved. The CDR3 reads CASSFEGQPQHF. The CDR3 region has the DNA TGTGCCAGCAGCTTCGAGGGACAGCCCCAGCATTTT.